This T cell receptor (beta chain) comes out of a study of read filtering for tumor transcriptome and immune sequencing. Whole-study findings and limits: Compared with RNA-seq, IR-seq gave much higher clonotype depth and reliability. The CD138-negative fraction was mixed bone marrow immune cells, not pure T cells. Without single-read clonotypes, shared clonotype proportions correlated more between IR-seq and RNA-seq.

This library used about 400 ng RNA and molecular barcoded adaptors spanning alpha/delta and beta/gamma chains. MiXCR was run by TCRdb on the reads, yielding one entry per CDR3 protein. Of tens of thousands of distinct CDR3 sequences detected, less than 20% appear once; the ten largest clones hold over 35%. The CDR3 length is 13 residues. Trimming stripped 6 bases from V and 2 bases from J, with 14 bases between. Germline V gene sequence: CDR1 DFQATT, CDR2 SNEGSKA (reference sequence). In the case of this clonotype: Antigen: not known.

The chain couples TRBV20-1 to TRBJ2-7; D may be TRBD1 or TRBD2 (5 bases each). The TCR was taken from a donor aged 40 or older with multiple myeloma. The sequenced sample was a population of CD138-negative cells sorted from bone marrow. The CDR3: CSAPGRTTYEQYF. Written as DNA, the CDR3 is TGCAGTGCACCGGGACGTACGACCTACGAGCAGTACTTC.